The subject of this entry is one T cell receptor (beta chain). The length of the CDR3 is 14 residues. After removal of 3 bases from V and 4 bases from J, the junction contained 6 bases not matched to a gene. Germline lookup yields CDR1 DFQATT and CDR2 SNEGSKA (reference sequence). The entry originates in a study of blood T cells in healthy people across ages. As for the study in general: Template switching caught about one barcoded beta molecule for each two T cells.

A J-beta primer mix and a sample-barcoded 5' primer were used in a second PCR of roughly 6 to 12 cycles. The template-switch adaptor was a 5' adaptor with 12 random nucleotides. It tagged each cDNA molecule. Each CDR3 protein is one row after TCRdb ran MiXCR on the 5' RACE reads. This sample has about 1.6 million distinct CDR3 sequences, with around 35% found just once. The sequenced sample was blood. The V and J genes are TRBV20-1 and TRBJ2-1, with 7 bases fitting TRBD1. The receptor's source is a woman younger than 45 in good health. The CDR3 nucleotides are TGCAGTGCTAGTAGGCAGGGGGTTTACAATGAGCAGTTCTTC. Translated: CSASRQGVYNEQFF.